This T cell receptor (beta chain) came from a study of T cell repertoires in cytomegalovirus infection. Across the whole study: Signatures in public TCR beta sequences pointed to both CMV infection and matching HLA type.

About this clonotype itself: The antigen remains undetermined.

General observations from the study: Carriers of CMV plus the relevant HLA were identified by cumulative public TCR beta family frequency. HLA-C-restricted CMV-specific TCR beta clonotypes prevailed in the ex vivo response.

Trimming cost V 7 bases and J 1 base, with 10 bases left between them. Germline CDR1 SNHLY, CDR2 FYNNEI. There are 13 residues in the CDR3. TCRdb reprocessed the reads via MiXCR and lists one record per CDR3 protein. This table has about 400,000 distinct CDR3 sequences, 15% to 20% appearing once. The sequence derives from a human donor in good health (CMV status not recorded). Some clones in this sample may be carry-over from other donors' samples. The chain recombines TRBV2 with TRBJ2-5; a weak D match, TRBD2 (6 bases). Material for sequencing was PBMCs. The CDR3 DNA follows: TGTGCCAGCATGCGGGACTTCCAAGAGACCCAGTACTTC. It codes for CASMRDFQETQYF.